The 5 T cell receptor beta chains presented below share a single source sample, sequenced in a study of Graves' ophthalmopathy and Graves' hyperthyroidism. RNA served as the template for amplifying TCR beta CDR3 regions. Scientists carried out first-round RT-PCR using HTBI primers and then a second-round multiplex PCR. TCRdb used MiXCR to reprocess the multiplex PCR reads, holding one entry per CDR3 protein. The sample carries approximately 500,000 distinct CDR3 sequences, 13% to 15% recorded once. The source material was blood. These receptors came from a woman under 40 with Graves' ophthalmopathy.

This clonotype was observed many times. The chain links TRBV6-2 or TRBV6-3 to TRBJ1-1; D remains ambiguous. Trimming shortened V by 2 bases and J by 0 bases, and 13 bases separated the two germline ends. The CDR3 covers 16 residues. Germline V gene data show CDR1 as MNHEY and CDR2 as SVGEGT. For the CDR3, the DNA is TGTGCCAGCAGTTACCTACCTAGGGTGATGAACACTGAAGCTTTCTTT. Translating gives CASSYLPRVMNTEAFF.

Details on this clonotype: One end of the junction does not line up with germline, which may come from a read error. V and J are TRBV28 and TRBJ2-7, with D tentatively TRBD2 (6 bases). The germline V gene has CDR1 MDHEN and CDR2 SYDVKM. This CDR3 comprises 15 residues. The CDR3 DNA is TGTGCCATCAGTTTTGGAGGGGATAGCTCCTACGAGCAGTACTTC. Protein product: CAISFGGDSSYEQYF.

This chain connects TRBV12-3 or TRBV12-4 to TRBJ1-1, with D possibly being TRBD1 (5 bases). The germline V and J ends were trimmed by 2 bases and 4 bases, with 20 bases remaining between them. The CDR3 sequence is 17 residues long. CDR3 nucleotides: TGTGCCAGCAGTTTAATCGCTGGGACGCCGAGGGGCACTGAAGCTTTCTTT. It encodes CASSLIAGTPRGTEAFF.

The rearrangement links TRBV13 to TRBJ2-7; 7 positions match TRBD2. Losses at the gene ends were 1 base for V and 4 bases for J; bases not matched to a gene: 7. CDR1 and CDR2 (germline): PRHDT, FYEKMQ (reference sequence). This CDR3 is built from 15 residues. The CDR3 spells CASSLAGGGLYEQYF. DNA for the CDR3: TGTGCCAGCAGCTTAGCGGGAGGTGGACTTTACGAGCAGTACTTC.

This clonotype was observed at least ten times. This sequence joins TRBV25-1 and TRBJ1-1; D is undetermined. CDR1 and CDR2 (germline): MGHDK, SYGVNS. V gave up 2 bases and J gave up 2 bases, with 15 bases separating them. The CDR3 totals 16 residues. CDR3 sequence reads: CASSEQDGNVNTEAFF. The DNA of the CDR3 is TGTGCCAGCAGTGAACAGGACGGAAACGTTAACACTGAAGCTTTCTTT.